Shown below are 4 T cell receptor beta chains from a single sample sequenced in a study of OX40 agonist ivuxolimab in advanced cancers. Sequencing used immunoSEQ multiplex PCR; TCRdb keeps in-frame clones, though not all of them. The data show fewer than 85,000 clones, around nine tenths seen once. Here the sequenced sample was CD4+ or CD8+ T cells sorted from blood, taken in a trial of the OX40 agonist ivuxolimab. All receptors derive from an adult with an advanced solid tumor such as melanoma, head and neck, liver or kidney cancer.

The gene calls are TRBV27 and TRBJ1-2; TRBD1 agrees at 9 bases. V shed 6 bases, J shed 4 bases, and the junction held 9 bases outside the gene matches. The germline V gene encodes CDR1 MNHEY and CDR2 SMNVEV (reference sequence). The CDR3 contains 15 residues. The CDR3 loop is CASRPGQGRFYGYTF. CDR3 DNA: TGTGCCAGCAGACCGGGACAGGGACGCTTCTATGGCTACACCTTC.

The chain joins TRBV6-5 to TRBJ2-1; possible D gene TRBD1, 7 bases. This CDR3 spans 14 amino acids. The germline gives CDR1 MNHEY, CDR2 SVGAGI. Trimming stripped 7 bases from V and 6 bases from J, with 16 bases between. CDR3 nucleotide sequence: TGTGCCAGCACCCACCCAGGGGGGTTCAATGAGCAGTTCTTC. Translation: CASTHPGGFNEQFF.

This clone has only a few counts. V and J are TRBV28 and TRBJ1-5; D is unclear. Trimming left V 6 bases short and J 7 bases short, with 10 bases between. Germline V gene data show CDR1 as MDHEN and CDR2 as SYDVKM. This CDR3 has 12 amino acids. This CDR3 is CASRLRGQPQHF. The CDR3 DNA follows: TGTGCCAGCAGACTGAGAGGACAGCCCCAGCATTTT.

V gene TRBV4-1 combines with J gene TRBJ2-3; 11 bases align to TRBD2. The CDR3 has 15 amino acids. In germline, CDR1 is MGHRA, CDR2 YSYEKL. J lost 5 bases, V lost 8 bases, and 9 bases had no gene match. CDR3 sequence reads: CASCDLAGGQDTQYF. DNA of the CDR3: TGCGCCAGCTGCGACCTAGCGGGAGGCCAAGATACGCAGTATTTT.